This entry describes one T cell receptor beta chain. Antigen specificity is unknown. Clones were sequenced by immunoSEQ multiplex PCR, and TCRdb holds only the in-frame ones, with some missing. The sample records fewer than 200,000 clones, 75% to 95% being singletons. The sample originates from a study of cytomegalovirus exposure and HLA in healthy donors. V dropped 9 bases and J dropped 5 bases, with 19 bases sitting between them. This CDR3 region has 14 residues. Germline V gene sequence: CDR1 SGHTA, CDR2 FQGNSA. Study-wide findings and caveats: The CMV antigen specificity of three CMV-associated chains was confirmed through in vitro analysis.

What was sequenced was PBMCs. This chain joins TRBV7-2 and TRBJ2-5, with D possibly matching TRBD2 (6 bases). The receptor comes from a woman between 18 and 29 years old in good health and CMV-seropositive. The CDR3 here is CASSPLAGWETQYF. The CDR3 DNA follows: TGTGCCAGTTCCCCCTTGGCGGGGTGGGAGACCCAGTACTTC.